The rows below give T cell receptor beta chains drawn from one sample of a study of blood T cell repertoires in COVID-19. Using immunoSEQ multiplex PCR, the repertoire was profiled, and TCRdb retains in-frame clones only, with some absent. The data show 70,000 to 75,000 clones, about nine tenths seen once. Sequencing was done on a sample of peripheral blood. The receptors were sampled from a human donor in a cohort sampled during active COVID-19. Each CDR3 is given without its conserved first and last residue. Each record gives: J gene, clone size, D gene, V gene, CDR3 protein. A D gene is named only where the DNA matches it firmly. Expanded clones are given a class, and other clones once, few, many or no size at all.

TRBJ1-3,-,-,TRBV12-1,ASSFHRDSASSSGNTIY
TRBJ2-1,-,-,TRBV11-3,ASSWELGLYNEQF
TRBJ2-1,-,-,TRBV7-3,ASSSTRTLSSYNEQF
TRBJ2-5,-,TRBD2,TRBV24-1,ATSEPLAGVETQY
TRBJ2-7,-,TRBD2,TRBV7-2,ASSSRTSGRLYEQY
TRBJ2-1,once,TRBD1,TRBV29-1,SVRTGNRIDEQF
TRBJ2-3,-,TRBD2,TRBV6-2/TRBV6-3,ASSTSGTSDSDTQY
TRBJ1-6,-,-,TRBV3-1/TRBV3-2,ASSHTGNNSPLH
TRBJ2-5,-,-,TRBV15,ATSSSSDFQY
TRBJ2-5,once,TRBD1,TRBV9,ASSVEGTGLQETQY
TRBJ2-7,-,TRBD1,TRBV7-9,ASSLPDRGREQY
TRBJ2-7,-,TRBD1,TRBV18,ASSPPGQGVDEQY
TRBJ1-5,-,TRBD1,TRBV27,ASRRGGAGQPQH
TRBJ2-3,-,TRBD2,TRBV5-4,ASRFGTSGRTSTDTQY
TRBJ1-1,-,TRBD1,TRBV28,ASSLRGTGHTEAF
TRBJ2-5,-,-,TRBV12-3/TRBV12-4,ASSLPPQTQY
TRBJ2-3,once,TRBD1,TRBV13,ARRDSGDTQY
TRBJ1-4,once,TRBD1,TRBV27,ASSLSPGQATNEKLF
TRBJ2-3,-,TRBD2,TRBV25-1,ASSEFAGGTDTQY
TRBJ1-2,-,TRBD1,TRBV10-3,AISEFNPGQGTLGYT
TRBJ1-6,-,-,TRBV4-3,ASSQVDQGNSPLH
TRBJ1-1,-,TRBD1,TRBV6-5,ASSPGTDLNTEAF
TRBJ2-7,-,TRBD2,TRBV27,ASSPREPWRQY
TRBJ2-2,-,-,TRBV4-2,ASSQVLGGTGELF
TRBJ2-5,-,TRBD2,TRBV20-1,SASGTSGRNTETQY
TRBJ1-1,-,TRBD1,TRBV9,ASSATGGTEAF
TRBJ2-2,-,-,TRBV6-2/TRBV6-3,ASSPQGGELF
TRBJ2-7,-,-,TRBV4-2,ASSHGQGTTYEQY
TRBJ2-7,-,-,TRBV19,ASSSGTHDYEQY
TRBJ2-3,-,TRBD2,TRBV7-9,ASSFPTSGIGADTQY
TRBJ2-5,-,TRBD1,TRBV7-9,ASSHPLNRDRVQETQY
TRBJ1-2,-,-,TRBV18,ASSPWSGAVYGYT
TRBJ2-7,-,-,TRBV6-5,ASRSSGGYEQY
TRBJ1-4,-,-,TRBV6-2/TRBV6-3,ASSDGPAHNEKLF
TRBJ2-3,-,TRBD2,TRBV5-1,ASSLLGLQNTDTQY
TRBJ2-3,once,-,TRBV4-3,ASSRRGEPADTQY
TRBJ1-5,few,-,TRBV4-1,ASSREDQPQH
TRBJ1-3,-,-,TRBV5-6,ASSLRQLYSGNTIY
TRBJ1-6,-,-,TRBV28,ASSPGTSYSPLH
TRBJ2-3,once,TRBD1,TRBV7-2,ASSSHRGDTQY
TRBJ2-3,-,TRBD1,TRBV19,ASSIGTGGAGTDTQY
TRBJ2-7,-,TRBD1,TRBV9,ASSPTGTGVSYEQY
TRBJ2-7,-,TRBD2,TRBV5-1,ASSLRSGRTSYEQY
TRBJ2-5,-,-,TRBV7-6,ASSDPGPRGQY
TRBJ2-7,-,-,TRBV29-1,SVGTAGEQY
TRBJ1-5,once,TRBD1,TRBV28,ASTFGVPGQVFSNQPQH
TRBJ2-5,-,TRBD1,TRBV5-5,ASSLDGTGEETQY
TRBJ2-7,many,-,TRBV19,ASSPGADYEQY
TRBJ2-3,-,-,TRBV5-8,ASSLSADSRTDTQY
TRBJ2-1,-,TRBD2,TRBV6-5,ASSLGLAGVSEQF
TRBJ2-7,-,TRBD2,TRBV27,ASRGLGTSGTYEQY
TRBJ2-7,-,-,TRBV3-1/TRBV3-2,ASSQAGLGNPYEQY